The sequence of this T cell receptor (beta chain) was determined in a study of human T cells and chemical hapten exposure. The overall study: Patch tests applied 0.01% DPC to the upper back, read at 6 days.

This CDR3 comprises 11 residues. The V end lost 4 bases, the J end lost 6 bases, and 7 bases lay between the germline ends. Per germline, CDR1 SQVTM and CDR2 ANQGSEA. Within the library, unique molecular identifiers were attached to each individual cDNA molecule. Each CDR3 protein is one row after TCRdb ran MiXCR on the RACE reads. There are 180,000 or so distinct CDR3 sequences in the sample; nearly 30% occur only once, and nearly 3% lies in the top ten. The time point was: pre-sensitization, week 0. Treatment of the sample: therapeutic diphenylcyclopropenone sensitization with weekly scalp DPC. The sample holds many counts of this clonotype.

The V call is TRBV29-1, the J call TRBJ2-1, with D unresolved. The clonotype comes from a woman under 40 with alopecia areata. Some clones in this sample may be carry-over from other donors' samples. Sequences were derived from whole blood, sampled in connection with sensitization to the hapten diphenylcyclopropenone (DPC). Here the CDR3 DNA reads TGCAGCGTTGCGCGGCGCAATGAGCAGTTCTTC. It is translated as CSVARRNEQFF.